This TCR beta chain was sequenced in a study of blood T cell repertoires in COVID-19. Study-level background: Collection of acute and convalescent COVID-19 samples took place in the United States, Italy and Spain. In each case, the material was cDNA or gDNA derived from T cells, B-cell-depleted T cells, or PBMCs.

J was trimmed by 2 bases and V by 6 bases; bases with no gene match: 9. The CDR3 covers 16 residues. Germline V gene lookup returns CDR1 KGHSH and CDR2 LQKENI. Methods used by the authors: Quantification of nucleated cells was approximated via reference gene primer amplification. Data came from immunoSEQ multiplex PCR; TCRdb stores just in-frame clones and leaves some out. V and J calls and clone size are given by that table; D and trimming were obtained from the DNA. This sample carries 30,000 to 40,000 clones, roughly 81% of them seen once, and the ten largest clones take approximately 14%. V and J are TRBV18 and TRBJ2-3, with 9 bases lining up with TRBD1. The clonotype comes from a human donor in a cohort sampled during active COVID-19. The sample was peripheral blood. CDR3 sequence: CASSRGQGRNTDTQYF. CDR3 bases: TGTGCCAGCTCGCGCGGACAGGGGAGAAACACAGATACGCAGTATTTT.